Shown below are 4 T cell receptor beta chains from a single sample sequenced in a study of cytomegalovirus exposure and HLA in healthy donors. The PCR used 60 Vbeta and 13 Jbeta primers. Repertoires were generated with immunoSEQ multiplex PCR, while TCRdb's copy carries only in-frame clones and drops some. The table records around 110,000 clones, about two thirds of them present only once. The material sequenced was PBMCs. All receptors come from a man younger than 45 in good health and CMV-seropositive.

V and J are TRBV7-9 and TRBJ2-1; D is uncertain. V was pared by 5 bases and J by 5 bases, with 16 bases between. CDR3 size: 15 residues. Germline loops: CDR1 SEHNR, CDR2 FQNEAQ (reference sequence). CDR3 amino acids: CASSPRHLPDNEQFF. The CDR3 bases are TGTGCCAGCAGCCCCCGACACCTTCCTGACAATGAGCAGTTCTTC. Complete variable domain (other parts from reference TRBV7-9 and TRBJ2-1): DTGVSQNPRHKITKRGQNVTFRCDPISEHNRLYWYRQTLGQGPEFLTYFQNEAQLEKSRLLSDRFSAERPKGSFSTLEIQRTEQGDSAMYLCASSPRHLPDNEQFFGPGTRLTVL.

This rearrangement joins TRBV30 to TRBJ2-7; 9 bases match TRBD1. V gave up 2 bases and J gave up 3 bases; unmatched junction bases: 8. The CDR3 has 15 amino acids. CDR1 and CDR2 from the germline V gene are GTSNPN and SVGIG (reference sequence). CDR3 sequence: CAWSRGTGGGYEQYF. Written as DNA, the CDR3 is TGTGCCTGGAGTAGGGGAACAGGGGGCGGCTACGAGCAGTACTTC. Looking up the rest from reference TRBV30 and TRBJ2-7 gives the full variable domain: SQTIHQWPATLVQPVGSPLSLECTVEGTSNPNLYWYRQAAGRGLQLLFYSVGIGQISSEVPQNLSASRPQDRQFILSSKKLLLSDSGFYLCAWSRGTGGGYEQYFGPGTRLTVT.

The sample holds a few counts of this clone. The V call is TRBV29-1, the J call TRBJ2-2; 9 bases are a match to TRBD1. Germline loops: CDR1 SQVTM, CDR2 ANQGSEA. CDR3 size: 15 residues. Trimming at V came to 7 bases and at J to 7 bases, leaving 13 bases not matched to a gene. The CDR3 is CSAWSRDRAVGELFF. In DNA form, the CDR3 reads TGCAGCGCCTGGTCCCGGGACAGGGCGGTCGGGGAGCTGTTTTTT.

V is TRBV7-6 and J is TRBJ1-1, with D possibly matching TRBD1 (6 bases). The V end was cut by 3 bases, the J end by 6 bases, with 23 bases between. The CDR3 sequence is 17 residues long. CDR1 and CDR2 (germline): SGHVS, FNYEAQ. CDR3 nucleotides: TGTGCCAGCAGCTTTTCCCCAGGCCCCAGGGGACAAGCTGAAGCTTTCTTT. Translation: CASSFSPGPRGQAEAFF.